The 27 T cell receptor beta chains given below trace back to one sample, sequenced in a study of blood T cell repertoires in COVID-19. Measured with immunoSEQ multiplex PCR; TCRdb has only the in-frame clones, and not every one. The sample lists 300,000 to 350,000 clones; about nine tenths were seen once. Sequencing input: peripheral blood. These TCRs come from a woman between 25 and 40 years old with COVID-19, enrolled during active disease.

A remark on this clone: The same CDR3 arises from other DNA sequences in this sample as well. CDR3 sequence: CATSRGGHSNQPQHF. Written as DNA, the CDR3 is TGTGCCACCAGCAGGGGAGGGCATAGCAATCAGCCCCAGCATTTT. The V and J genes are TRBV15 and TRBJ1-5; D gene unclear. Trimming removed 3 bases from V and 0 bases from J, with 9 bases in between. The CDR3 spans 15 residues. Per the germline V gene, CDR1 is LNHNV and CDR2 is YYDKDF (reference sequence).

The CDR3 spells CASSQEGVGGRHEQYF. Written as DNA, the CDR3 is TGCGCCAGCAGCCAAGAGGGCGTAGGAGGGCGCCACGAGCAGTACTTC. This rearrangement joins TRBV4-3 to TRBJ2-7; a weak D match, TRBD2 (6 bases). The germline V gene encodes CDR1 LGHNA and CDR2 YSLEER. CDR3 length: 16 residues. V shed 0 bases and J shed 5 bases, with 17 bases lying between them.

The chain couples TRBV24-1 to TRBJ2-7; 12 bases are shared with TRBD2. The CDR3 is 13 amino acids. The J segment lost 5 bases and the V segment lost 9 bases, leaving 4 bases of the junction unmatched. In germline, CDR1 is KGHDR, CDR2 SFDVKD. The CDR3 region is CATSGLAGHEQYF. Here the CDR3 DNA reads TGTGCCACCTCGGGACTAGCGGGCCACGAGCAGTACTTC.

The chain combines TRBV7-8 with TRBJ2-7, with TRBD2 matching over 10 bases. Germline V CDR1 and CDR2: SGHVS, FQNEAQ. V lost 2 bases and J lost 2; bases outside the gene matches: 0. CDR3 length: 14 amino acids. The CDR3 coding sequence is TGTGCCAGCAGCTTACTAGCGGGGGCCTACGAGCAGTACTTC. Its translation: CASSLLAGAYEQYF.

The chain combines TRBV3-1 (or the pseudogene TRBV3-2) with TRBJ1-2; 7 bases line up with TRBD1. J lost 5 bases, V lost 0 bases, and 12 bases had no gene match. CDR1 and CDR2 (germline): LGHDT, YNNKEL (reference sequence). The CDR3 consists of 17 residues. For the CDR3, the DNA is TGTGCCAGCAGCCAAGATCCCGACAGGGAGTACGGGTATGGCTACACCTTC. It codes for CASSQDPDREYGYGYTF.

This rearrangement joins TRBV19 to TRBJ2-5; TRBD2 matches at 7 bases. The CDR3 is 16 residues long. The trim removed 5 bases at V and 5 bases at J, leaving 14 bases unmatched. The germline V gene has CDR1 LNHDA and CDR2 SQIVND (reference sequence). Written as DNA, the CDR3 is TGTGCCAGTAGTCAAACCCCCCCGGAGGGAGGGGAGACCCAGTACTTC. Amino acids: CASSQTPPEGGETQYF.

This chain connects TRBV5-1 to TRBJ1-5; D remains unclear. This CDR3 is built from 13 residues. Germline loops: CDR1 SGHRS, CDR2 YFSETQ. The V and J ends lost 4 bases and 0 bases respectively, with 5 bases between them. CDR3 in DNA: TGCGCCAGCAGCCTGTATAGCAATCAGCCCCAGCATTTT. This sequence encodes CASSLYSNQPQHF.

The V and J genes are TRBV18 and TRBJ2-7; 9 nucleotides agree with TRBD1. The CDR3 extends over 15 amino acids. Germline-derived CDR1 and CDR2 are KGHSH and LQKENI. V was clipped by 6 bases and J by 5 bases; unmatched bases: 11. The CDR3 DNA reads as TGTGCCAGCTCCGGTACCGGACAGGGGTACGACGAGCAGTACTTC. Translated, it gives CASSGTGQGYDEQYF.

The chain employs TRBV10-3 and TRBJ1-6; D unclear. Trimming removed 2 bases from V and 0 bases from J, with 11 bases in between. Germline CDR1 is ENHRY and CDR2 is SYGVKD. This CDR3 is built from 17 residues. The CDR3 loop reads CAISEPSTSSYNSPLHF. In DNA form, the CDR3 reads TGTGCCATCAGTGAGCCCTCCACTAGCTCCTATAATTCACCCCTCCACTTT.

The V gene is TRBV10-3, the J gene TRBJ1-5, with 8 positions matching TRBD1. This CDR3 is 13 amino acids long. CDR1 is ENHRY and CDR2 is SYGVKD in the germline V gene. The V and J ends lost 4 bases and 7 bases, in that order; junction bases with no gene match: 3. This CDR3 reads CAISVDRAQPQHF. CDR3 sequence (DNA): TGTGCCATCAGTGTGGACAGGGCACAGCCCCAGCATTTT.

The DNA for the CDR3 is TGTGCCAGCTCACCAATGGGCTATAGCAATCAGCCCCAGCATTTT. Translation gives CASSPMGYSNQPQHF. The chain uses TRBV18 and TRBJ1-5; unclear D gene. The CDR3 is made up of 15 amino acids. CDR1 KGHSH and CDR2 LQKENI come from the germline V gene. Trimming left V 2 bases short and J 0 bases short, with 8 bases between.

The V call is TRBV9, the J call TRBJ2-5; possible D gene TRBD1, 5 bases. V lost 0 bases and J 5 bases, leaving 11 bases between the germline ends. In germline, CDR1 is SGDLS, CDR2 YYNGEE. CDR3 length equals 14 residues. The CDR3 sequence is CASSVAWGAETQYF. DNA for the CDR3: TGTGCCAGCAGCGTAGCATGGGGCGCCGAGACCCAGTACTTC.

The rearrangement links TRBV18 to TRBJ2-1, with 12 bases fitting TRBD2. This CDR3 contains 16 residues. With 3 bases clipped from V and 8 bases from J, the junction kept 8 bases outside the gene matches. From germline, CDR1 is KGHSH and CDR2 LQKENI. CDR3 sequence reads: CASSPPSGRARDEQFF. For the CDR3, the DNA is TGTGCCAGCTCACCCCCTAGCGGGAGGGCCAGGGATGAGCAGTTCTTC.

This clone showed up just once. The J gene is TRBJ1-5, the V gene TRBV4-3; D unresolved. The V gene lost 0 bases and the J gene lost 6 bases, with 12 bases spanning the gap. CDR1 is LGHNA, CDR2 YSLEER, per germline. This CDR3 has 15 residues. The CDR3 coding sequence is TGCGCCAGCAGCCAAGATTCGGGAAGCGGTCAGCCCCAGCATTTT. Amino acid sequence: CASSQDSGSGQPQHF.

In DNA, the CDR3 is TGTGCCAGCAGGACCGGACTAGCGGTTACTCAAGAGACCCAGTACTTC. Its protein product is CASRTGLAVTQETQYF. The V call is TRBV2, the J call TRBJ2-5; 10 bases fit TRBD2. The CDR3 spans 16 residues. CDR1 and CDR2 from the germline V gene are SNHLY and FYNNEI. Trimming removed 6 bases from V and 2 bases from J; junction bases left unmatched: 9. The full variable domain, rest sourced from reference TRBV2 and TRBJ2-5, is EPEVTQTPSHQVTQMGQEVILRCVPISNHLYFYWYRQILGQKVEFLVSFYNNEISEKSEIFDDQFSVERPDGSNFTLKIRSTKLEDSAMYFCASRTGLAVTQETQYFGPGTRLLVL.

This clone was observed a handful of times. This rearrangement joins TRBV6-4 to TRBJ2-3, with D maybe TRBD2 (6 bases). V lost 2 bases and J 0 bases, leaving 12 bases between the germline ends. CDR1 and CDR2 from the germline V gene are MRHNA and SNTAGT. The CDR3 sequence is 16 residues long. The CDR3 loop reads CASSDGAGTSTDTQYF. CDR3 nucleotides: TGTGCCAGCAGTGACGGTGCGGGGACTAGCACAGATACGCAGTATTTT.

The chain has TRBV11-3 and TRBJ2-2; a weak D match, TRBD2 (5 bases). Germline V gene lookup returns CDR1 SGHNT and CDR2 YENEEA. V lost 4 bases, J lost 5 bases, and 8 bases lay in between. The CDR3 covers 13 residues. CDR3 coding DNA: TGTGCCAGCAGCTACCCGGGGACCGGGGAGCTGTTTTTT. This encodes CASSYPGTGELFF.

The J gene is TRBJ1-4, the V gene TRBV3-1 (or the pseudogene TRBV3-2); maybe TRBD1 (5 bases). V lost 1 base and J lost 4, with 7 bases in between. CDR1 is LGHDT and CDR2 is YNNKEL in the germline V gene (reference sequence). This CDR3 comprises 14 residues. CDR3 DNA sequence: TGTGCCAGCAGCCAAGGGAGGGGTAATGAAAAACTGTTTTTT. Translated, it gives CASSQGRGNEKLFF.

The V call is TRBV1, the J call TRBJ2-2; TRBD2 is taken as the D call from the table, unchecked against the DNA. TRBV1 is designated a pseudogene. This CDR3 is 16 amino acids long. CDR3 loop: CTSSQPLAGLTGELFF. In DNA form, the CDR3 reads TGCACCAGCAGCCAACCCCTAGCGGGATTGACCGGGGAGCTGTTTTTT.

This chain uses TRBV3-1 (or the pseudogene TRBV3-2) with TRBJ2-1, with D perhaps matching TRBD2 (6 bases). Trimming removed 0 bases at V and 8 bases at J, with 17 bases between. Germline-derived CDR1 and CDR2 are LGHDT and YNNKEL (reference sequence). The CDR3 has 16 residues. CDR3 nucleotide sequence: TGTGCCAGCAGCCAAGAGTTAGCGGCATCTGGGGATGAGCAGTTCTTC. Translating gives CASSQELAASGDEQFF.

The chain links TRBV2 to TRBJ1-3; 7 bases are shared with TRBD1. The V gene end was trimmed by 2 bases and the J gene end by 2 bases; junction bases not matched to a gene: 3. Germline-derived CDR1 and CDR2 are SNHLY and FYNNEI. The CDR3 runs 15 residues. The CDR3 is CASSELTGAGNTIYF. The CDR3 nucleotides are TGTGCCAGCAGTGAACTAACAGGGGCTGGAAACACCATATATTTT. The full variable domain, in which reference TRBV2 and TRBJ1-3 provide the parts outside the CDR3, is EPEVTQTPSHQVTQMGQEVILRCVPISNHLYFYWYRQILGQKVEFLVSFYNNEISEKSEIFDDQFSVERPDGSNFTLKIRSTKLEDSAMYFCASSELTGAGNTIYFGEGSWLTVV.

V is TRBV6-5 and J is TRBJ1-1, with 8 bases lining up with TRBD1. This CDR3 has 14 residues. Per germline, CDR1 MNHEY and CDR2 SVGAGI. Losses at the gene ends were 6 bases for V and 3 bases for J; bases not matched to a gene: 6. The CDR3: CASRPGTGDTEAFF. Here the CDR3 DNA reads TGTGCCAGCAGACCCGGGACAGGAGACACTGAAGCTTTCTTT.

The chain uses TRBV9 and TRBJ2-7, with 10 bases matching TRBD1. V shed 3 bases and J 5 bases; nucleotides not matched to a gene: 14. This CDR3 spans 17 amino acids. CDR1 is SGDLS, CDR2 YYNGEE, per germline. CDR3 in amino acids: CASSGGPGQGPRDEQYF. In nucleotides, the CDR3 is TGTGCCAGCAGCGGAGGTCCGGGACAGGGGCCTCGGGACGAGCAGTACTTC.

This chain connects TRBV7-9 to TRBJ1-1, with TRBD1 identical over 9 bases. Germline V gene sequence: CDR1 SEHNR, CDR2 FQNEAQ (reference sequence). The CDR3 is 15 amino acids. J lost 1 base, V lost 6 bases, and 6 bases had no gene match. This CDR3 is CASRPRTGENTEAFF. The CDR3 DNA reads TGTGCCAGCAGGCCTCGGACAGGGGAGAACACTGAAGCTTTCTTT.

The J gene is TRBJ1-2, the V gene TRBV5-1; 8 nucleotides match TRBD1. With 4 bases clipped from V and 8 bases from J, the junction kept 16 bases outside the gene matches. This CDR3 comprises 16 residues. CDR1 and CDR2 from the germline V gene are SGHRS and YFSETQ. This CDR3 is CASSDSGTGGGVGYTF. The DNA for the CDR3 is TGCGCCAGCAGCGATTCCGGGACAGGAGGGGGTGTGGGCTACACCTTC.

The rearrangement links TRBV6-6 to TRBJ1-2, with unresolved D. The CDR3 is 13 amino acids. In germline, CDR1 is MNHNY, CDR2 SVGAGI (reference sequence). V lost 4 bases to trimming and J lost 8 bases, with 14 bases between them. CDR3 residues: CASSFRVTEGYTF. As DNA, the CDR3 is TGTGCCAGCAGTTTTCGGGTCACTGAGGGCTACACCTTC.

The chain recombines TRBV6-2 or TRBV6-3 with TRBJ2-7, with unresolved D. CDR1 is MNHEY, CDR2 SVGEGT, per germline. The CDR3 spans 16 residues. V lost 1 base, J lost 0 bases, and 13 bases lay in between. This CDR3 reads CASSYFKDFRSYEQYF. Here the CDR3 DNA reads TGTGCCAGCAGTTACTTCAAAGACTTTCGCTCCTACGAGCAGTACTTC.